This T cell receptor beta chain stems from a study of OX40 agonist ivuxolimab in advanced cancers. Study-level results: The antigens recognized by the expanded peripheral T cells, that is their antigen specificity, were not determined. Low normalized T-cell clonal expansion was additionally recorded for some nonresponders. Dose levels from 0.1 to 3.0 mg/kg saw CD4+ and CD8+ blood T cells expand clonally by week 6. There were, on average, more expanded clones in CD8+ T cells than in CD4+.

The CDR3 is 13 amino acids. Germline trimming cut 6 bases from V and 4 bases from J; bases unmatched to any gene: 6. Germline V CDR1 and CDR2: SEHNR, FQNEAQ (reference sequence). Clones were read by immunoSEQ multiplex PCR, and TCRdb kept only the in-frame ones, dropping some. The sample carries tens of thousands of clones, more than 75% recorded once. About this clone itself: The antigen is undetermined.

The material sequenced was CD4+ or CD8+ T cells sorted from blood, taken in a trial of the OX40 agonist ivuxolimab. The receptor comes from an adult with an advanced solid tumor such as melanoma, head and neck, liver or kidney cancer. The chain uses TRBV7-9 and TRBJ2-7; 7 nucleotides line up with TRBD1. CDR3 sequence (DNA): TGTGCCAGCAGAGACAGGGAACGATACGAGCAGTACTTC. Protein sequence: CASRDRERYEQYF.